The 17 T cell receptor beta chains below come from one sample, sequenced in a study of T cells in Graves' hyperthyroidism and ophthalmopathy. Amplification of TCR beta CDR3 regions used RNA as the template. During a first-round RT-PCR of the TCR CDR3, the HTBI primer set was used. TCRdb reanalysed the multiplex PCR reads using MiXCR and keeps one entry per CDR3 protein. The sample contains over 500,000 distinct CDR3 sequences, roughly 16% of which appear only once. The sequencing sample was made of blood. These receptors were taken from a young woman with Graves' ophthalmopathy.

This clonotype was seen ten or more times. V usage is TRBV5-5 and J usage is TRBJ1-6; D is ambiguous. Germline CDR1 SGHKS, CDR2 YYEKEE (reference sequence). V lost 0 bases, J lost 10 bases, and 11 bases lay in between. The CDR3 covers 14 residues. CDR3 nucleotide sequence: TGTGCCAGCAGCTTGGTCCAGATCCACTCACCCCTCCACTTT. Protein product: CASSLVQIHSPLHF.

This clonotype was seen more than once but under ten times. The rearrangement links TRBV2 to TRBJ2-2; 7 nucleotides agree with TRBD1. With V trimmed by 8 bases and J by 0 bases, 6 bases remained unmatched. CDR1 is SNHLY and CDR2 is FYNNEI in the germline V gene. The CDR3 has 15 amino acids. The CDR3 spells CASVRDSSNTGELFF. Here the CDR3 DNA reads TGTGCCAGCGTCCGGGACAGTTCGAACACCGGGGAGCTGTTTTTT.

This clonotype was seen at least ten times. The chain joins TRBV28 to TRBJ2-3; 8 bases are a match to TRBD2. J gave up 2 bases and V 2 bases, and 9 bases lay outside the gene matches. The CDR3 consists of 17 residues. Per the germline V gene, CDR1 is MDHEN and CDR2 is SYDVKM. The CDR3 DNA reads as TGTGCCAGCAGTTTAGGGGCTAGCGGGTATTCCACAGATACGCAGTATTTT. Translated: CASSLGASGYSTDTQYF.

This clonotype has a single count. The chain employs TRBV6-2 or TRBV6-3 and TRBJ1-1; D call uncertain. From germline, CDR1 is MNHEY and CDR2 SVGEGT. The CDR3 sequence is 11 residues long. Trimming stripped 8 bases from V and 8 bases from J, with 12 bases between. The CDR3 coding sequence is TGTGCCAGCTCCAACACAGCGGAAGCTTTCTTT. As protein: CASSNTAEAFF.

This clonotype was observed a few times. The chain recombines TRBV9 with TRBJ2-2; no firm D call. Trimming stripped 3 bases from V and 1 base from J, with 10 bases between. Germline assignment: CDR1 SGDLS and CDR2 YYNGEE. This CDR3 spans 15 amino acids. This CDR3 reads CASSADELNTGELFF. CDR3 coding DNA: TGTGCCAGCAGCGCCGATGAGCTGAACACCGGGGAGCTGTTTTTT.

This clonotype was seen at least ten times. The J gene is TRBJ1-5, the V gene TRBV7-6, with a tentative D call TRBD1 (5 bases). Germline CDR1 is SGHVS and CDR2 is FNYEAQ. Between the trimmed V and J ends, which lost 2 bases and 3 bases, there was a span of 17 bases. CDR3 length: 17 residues. The CDR3 loop is CASSLSVGQGANQPQHF. The CDR3 bases are TGTGCCAGCAGCTTATCGGTAGGGCAGGGAGCCAATCAGCCCCAGCATTTT. The full variable domain, in which reference TRBV7-6 and TRBJ1-5 provide the parts outside the CDR3, is GAGVSQSPRYKVTKRGQDVALRCDPISGHVSLYWYRQALGQGPEFLTYFNYEAQQDKSGLPNDRFSAERPEGSISTLTIQRTEQRDSAMYRCASSLSVGQGANQPQHFGDGTRLSIL.

The rearrangement joins TRBV5-8 to TRBJ1-5; TRBD1 agrees at 10 bases. Per germline, CDR1 SGHTS and CDR2 YDEGEE. J gave up 4 bases and V 0 bases, and 7 bases lay outside the gene matches. This CDR3 has 17 amino acids. The CDR3 here is CASSLVMTGGWNQPQHF. The CDR3 DNA reads as TGTGCCAGCAGCTTGGTTATGACAGGGGGCTGGAATCAGCCCCAGCATTTT.

This clonotype has at least ten counts. V usage is TRBV20-1 and J usage is TRBJ1-5; 9 bases map to TRBD1. V shed 6 bases and J 6 bases; nucleotides not matched to a gene: 6. Per germline, CDR1 DFQATT and CDR2 SNEGSKA (reference sequence). The CDR3 is made up of 13 amino acids. The CDR3 nucleotides read TGCAGTGCACAGGGACAGGGTACTCAGCCCCAGCATTTT. It specifies CSAQGQGTQPQHF.

In its sample, this clonotype was seen a few times. This chain joins TRBV14 and TRBJ2-2; D is unresolved. This CDR3 contains 12 residues. Germline CDR1 SGHDN, CDR2 FVKESK. Trimming left V 6 bases short and J 6 bases short, with 8 bases between. CDR3 sequence (DNA): TGTGCCAGCAGGTTGGGCGCCGGGGAGCTGTTTTTT. It specifies CASRLGAGELFF.

This clonotype appeared a few times. The chain has TRBV19 and TRBJ2-5; TRBD1 aligns across 8 bases. V was pared by 2 bases and J by 5 bases, with 4 bases of the junction left unmatched. This CDR3 contains 14 residues. Germline V gene sequence: CDR1 LNHDA, CDR2 SQIVND (reference sequence). CDR3 bases: TGTGCCAGTAGTATACCGGGACAGGTTGAGACCCAGTACTTC. As protein: CASSIPGQVETQYF.

This clonotype came up a few times. The rearrangement links TRBV28 to TRBJ2-7; D gene unclear. CDR3 length equals 16 residues. CDR1 is MDHEN and CDR2 is SYDVKM in the germline V gene. V lost 1 base and J 2 bases, leaving 15 bases between the germline ends. CDR3 loop: CASSLSVIDWTYEQYF. The CDR3 coding sequence is TGTGCCAGCAGTTTATCAGTAATAGATTGGACCTACGAGCAGTACTTC. Supplemented by reference TRBV28 and TRBJ2-7, the full variable domain reads DVKVTQSSRYLVKRTGEKVFLECVQDMDHENMFWYRQDPGLGLRLIYFSYDVKMKEKGDIPEGYSVSREKKERFSLILESASTNQTSMYLCASSLSVIDWTYEQYFGPGTRLTVT.

This clonotype was seen ten or more times. The chain has TRBV6-5 and TRBJ2-1; no definite D call. Trimming shortened V by 2 bases and J by 0 bases, and 14 bases separated the two germline ends. Per germline, CDR1 MNHEY and CDR2 SVGAGI. CDR3 length: 17 residues. The CDR3 coding sequence is TGTGCCAGCAGTTACGGTCTATCGAGCAACTCCTACAATGAGCAGTTCTTC. Encoded protein: CASSYGLSSNSYNEQFF.

This clonotype appeared many times. The chain uses TRBV28 and TRBJ2-7; 8 positions agree with TRBD1. This CDR3 is built from 15 residues. CDR1 is MDHEN and CDR2 is SYDVKM in the germline V gene. J gave up 1 base and V 2 bases, and 4 bases lay outside the gene matches. The chain's CDR3 is CASSLGQGGSYEQYF. The CDR3 region has the DNA TGTGCCAGCAGTTTAGGACAGGGCGGGTCCTACGAGCAGTACTTC.

The J gene is TRBJ2-1, the V gene TRBV4-1, with a possible D match to TRBD2 (5 bases). Trimming took off 8 bases at V and 6 bases at J, with 20 bases between the two ends. In germline, CDR1 is MGHRA, CDR2 YSYEKL. The CDR3 contains 15 residues. The CDR3 here is CASGRASSIGNEQFF. The CDR3 coding sequence is TGCGCCAGCGGGAGAGCTAGTTCCATTGGCAATGAGCAGTTCTTC.

This clonotype has only a few counts. The gene calls are TRBV28 and TRBJ2-3, with TRBD2 matching over 10 bases. After removal of 6 bases from V and 1 base from J, the junction contained 7 bases not matched to a gene. The CDR3 has 16 amino acids. Germline CDR1 MDHEN, CDR2 SYDVKM. CDR3 sequence: CASSSLAGEGTDTQYF. CDR3 nucleotides: TGTGCCAGCAGCTCTCTAGCGGGAGAGGGCACAGATACGCAGTATTTT. The variable domain in full, completed from reference TRBV28 and TRBJ2-3, reads DVKVTQSSRYLVKRTGEKVFLECVQDMDHENMFWYRQDPGLGLRLIYFSYDVKMKEKGDIPEGYSVSREKKERFSLILESASTNQTSMYLCASSSLAGEGTDTQYFGPGTRLTVL.

This clonotype has ten or more counts. The V call is TRBV18, the J call TRBJ1-1; D ambiguous. The length of the CDR3 is 13 residues. The ends were cut back, 5 bases at V and 3 bases at J, with 10 bases in the middle. CDR1 and CDR2 (germline): KGHSH, LQKENI. The CDR3 region has the DNA TGTGCCAGCTCATTCCTCATCTACACTGAAGCTTTCTTT. Amino acid sequence: CASSFLIYTEAFF.

The chain couples TRBV28 to TRBJ2-7; TRBD1 matches at 8 bases. Germline assignment: CDR1 MDHEN and CDR2 SYDVKM. V trimming: 7 bases; J trimming: 0 bases; junction bases outside the gene matches: 5. This CDR3 spans 14 amino acids. CDR3 protein: CASTQQGGSYEQYF. The DNA of the CDR3 is TGTGCCAGCACTCAACAGGGGGGCTCCTACGAGCAGTACTTC.